This TCR beta chain was documented in a study of spatial heterogeneity in lung cancer. The time point here: sample taken at primary tumor resection. Approximately 70 TRACERx patients with early, untreated non-small cell lung cancer donated samples. The authors sequenced whole RNA from tumor, nontumor lung or frozen PBMC without sorting. On each TCR cDNA molecule, a unique molecular identifier was present. TCRdb independently ran MiXCR on the 5' RACE reads; one entry per CDR3 protein. The data show about 1,900 distinct CDR3 sequences, with about a quarter seen just once and about 23% held by the top ten. CDR3 length: 15 amino acids. V lost 4 bases to trimming and J lost 4 bases, with 15 bases between them. CDR1 is SGHRS and CDR2 is YFSETQ in the germline V gene.

The sequencing used normal lung tissue next to the tumor, collected at surgery. The receptor was derived from a male donor with early-stage non-small cell lung cancer. The gene calls are TRBV5-1 and TRBJ2-1; D is possibly TRBD2 (6 bases). CDR3 coding DNA: TGCGCCAGCAGCGAGGCGCTAGCGTCTTACAATGAGCAGTTCTTC. It yields the protein CASSEALASYNEQFF.